Each of the 21 T cell receptor beta chains below was sequenced from the same sample in a study of CD8 T cells in Susac syndrome (dated by TCRdb to about 2019). The library was built by means of the immunoSEQ multiplex PCR assay. RNA was extracted with the RNeasy kit and roughly 0.45 to 1 ug was reverse transcribed using random hexamers. TCRdb passed the public sequencing reads through fastp at Q25 and MiXCR, retaining productive beta sequences. Identical CDR3 proteins give one entry, which carries the most common genes and DNA. This sample has some 130,000 distinct CDR3 sequences in its table, and 65% to 90% of those were observed once. The top ten hold around 0.5% of the sample. The sequenced material came from CD8+ T cells from PBMCs. The receptors shown here come from a human donor with multiple sclerosis.

The V and J genes are TRBV6-2 or TRBV6-3 and TRBJ2-2, with D unresolved. This CDR3 comprises 19 residues. V lost 2 bases and J lost 4, with 23 bases in between. Germline assignment: CDR1 MNHEY and CDR2 SVGEGT. CDR3 sequence (DNA): TGTGCCAGCAGTTACCCTAAACCTTTATTGGAGCTGAGCACCGGGGAGCTGTTTTTT. Translating gives CASSYPKPLLELSTGELFF.

This clonotype was seen a few times. The rearrangement uses TRBV4-3 and TRBJ2-6; no firm D call. Trimming removed 0 bases at V and 1 base at J, with 7 bases between. Germline CDR1 LGHNA, CDR2 YSLEER. This CDR3 spans 16 amino acids. The CDR3 sequence is CASSQDYGSGANVLTF. The CDR3 DNA reads as TGCGCCAGCAGCCAAGATTACGGTTCTGGGGCCAACGTCCTGACTTTC.

The chain has TRBV6-4 and TRBJ2-1; 10 bases line up with TRBD1. CDR1 and CDR2 from the germline V gene are MRHNA and SNTAGT. The CDR3 spans 17 residues. Germline trimming cut 8 bases from V and 12 bases from J; bases unmatched to any gene: 22. CDR3 nucleotide sequence: TGTGCCAGCGCCAAAAATCTTCCGGGACAGGGGACGGGGGGGCAGTTCTTC. It codes for CASAKNLPGQGTGGQFF.

V gene TRBV9 combines with J gene TRBJ2-7; a possible D gene is TRBD1 (5 bases). Trimming removed 0 bases at V and 3 bases at J, with 13 bases between. The CDR3 has 15 amino acids. The germline V gene encodes CDR1 SGDLS and CDR2 YYNGEE. CDR3 in DNA: TGTGCCAGCAGCGTAGCCTCAGGGTTCGGCTACGAGCAGTACTTC. Its protein is CASSVASGFGYEQYF.

This rearrangement joins TRBV27 to TRBJ1-5; maybe TRBD1 (5 bases). This CDR3 is built from 13 residues. V lost 5 bases, J lost 4 bases, and 9 bases lay in between. Germline CDR1 MNHEY, CDR2 SMNVEV (reference sequence). In DNA form, the CDR3 reads TGTGCCAGCAGTGAGGGGCGTAATCAGCCCCAGCATTTT. Its translation is CASSEGRNQPQHF.

The chain has TRBV12-3 or TRBV12-4 and TRBJ1-2, with a tentative D call TRBD1 (5 bases). Trimming removed 4 bases at V and 5 bases at J, with 14 bases between. The CDR3 contains 14 residues. CDR3 coding DNA: TGTGCCAGCAGTTACGACAGACCCGGTTATGGCTACACCTTC. Its protein product is CASSYDRPGYGYTF.

This clonotype was counted once. The chain carries TRBV20-1 and TRBJ2-7; 7 bases fit TRBD2. Trimming cost V 0 bases and J 4 bases; bases outside gene matches: 3. Germline CDR1 and CDR2: DFQATT and SNEGSKA (reference sequence). CDR3 length: 13 residues. CDR3 amino acids: CSARDPAGYEQYF. Here the CDR3 DNA reads TGCAGTGCTAGAGATCCAGCGGGATACGAGCAGTACTTC.

V and J are TRBV11-3 and TRBJ2-2; possible D gene TRBD2, 6 bases. Trimming took 1 base from V and 3 from J, leaving 18 bases between them. The CDR3 runs to 18 residues. CDR1 and CDR2 (germline): SGHNT, YENEEA. CDR3 amino acids: CASSLGEPWGVDTGELFF. CDR3 nucleotides: TGTGCCAGCAGCTTAGGAGAACCGTGGGGGGTGGACACCGGGGAGCTGTTTTTT.

As for this clonotype: Germline is not matched at one junction end, which may reflect a read error. V is TRBV24-1 and J is TRBJ1-5; D is perhaps TRBD1 (5 bases). CDR3 length equals 16 residues. Germline loops: CDR1 KGHDR, CDR2 SFDVKD. For the CDR3, the DNA is TGTGCCACCAGTGACCCAAGAGGGGCGAGCAATCAGACCCAGCATTTT. This sequence encodes CATSDPRGASNQTQHF.

This chain connects TRBV7-2 to TRBJ2-7; D may be TRBD1 or TRBD2 (5 bases each). Trimming removed 8 bases from V and 4 bases from J, with 9 bases in between. From germline, CDR1 is SGHTA and CDR2 FQGNSA. The CDR3 has 11 residues. The CDR3 reads CASGDGYEQYF. The CDR3 bases are TGTGCCAGCGGGGACGGATACGAGCAGTACTTC. Drawing the rest from reference TRBV7-2 and TRBJ2-7, the complete variable domain is GAGVSQSPSNKVTEKGKDVELRCDPISGHTALYWYRQSLGQGLEFLIYFQGNSAPDKSGLPSDRFSAERTGGSVSTLTIQRTQQEDSAVYLCASGDGYEQYFGPGTRLTVT.

The chain couples TRBV4-2 to TRBJ2-1, with TRBD1 as a possible D gene (5 bases). Trimming removed 4 bases from V and 0 bases from J, with 16 bases in between. This CDR3 contains 17 residues. Germline CDR1 and CDR2: LGHNA and YNFKEQ. The CDR3: CASSPGMQSPSYNEQFF. The CDR3 coding sequence is TGTGCCAGCAGCCCAGGGATGCAATCGCCCTCCTACAATGAGCAGTTCTTC.

V is TRBV15 and J is TRBJ2-1; TRBD1 might be the D (6 bases). Germline-derived CDR1 and CDR2 are LNHNV and YYDKDF (reference sequence). Between the trimmed V and J ends, which lost 8 bases and 1 base, there was a span of 15 bases. This CDR3 contains 15 residues. CDR3 bases: TGTGCCACCCAAATGAGGGGGTTTTCCTACAATGAGCAGTTCTTC. Protein product: CATQMRGFSYNEQFF.

This clonotype has just one count. The CDR3 is CASSPSWYYNEQFF. In nucleotides, the CDR3 is TGTGCCAGCAGCCCGAGCTGGTACTACAATGAGCAGTTCTTC. The rearrangement uses TRBV9 and TRBJ2-1; no clear D. Trimming took off 4 bases at V and 3 bases at J, with 11 bases between the two ends. In germline, CDR1 is SGDLS, CDR2 YYNGEE. This CDR3 is built from 14 residues.

The V gene is TRBV4-1, the J gene TRBJ2-1, with unresolved D. CDR3 length: 15 residues. Trimming removed 2 bases at V and 0 bases at J, with 8 bases between. The germline V gene has CDR1 MGHRA and CDR2 YSYEKL. CDR3 amino acids: CASSQQTDSYNEQFF. CDR3 nucleotides: TGCGCCAGCAGCCAACAGACGGACTCCTACAATGAGCAGTTCTTC.

The rearrangement joins TRBV12-3 or TRBV12-4 to TRBJ1-1; 9 positions match TRBD1. V was clipped by 3 bases and J by 5 bases; unmatched bases: 4. This CDR3 has 14 amino acids. CDR3 DNA: TGTGCCAGCAGTTTGGGACAGGGATGGACTGAAGCTTTCTTT. Its translation: CASSLGQGWTEAFF.

This chain connects TRBV19 to TRBJ1-5; D uncertain. The CDR3 is 14 amino acids. The V gene's germline CDR1 is LNHDA and CDR2 SQIVND (reference sequence). The ends were cut back, 5 bases at V and 0 bases at J, with 8 bases in the middle. The CDR3 DNA reads TGTGCCAGTAGTCCGGGCTATAGCAATCAGCCCCAGCATTTT. This sequence encodes CASSPGYSNQPQHF.

In DNA form, the CDR3 reads TGTGCCTGGAGTGTTGGGTCATCCTACGAGCAGTACTTC. It yields the protein CAWSVGSSYEQYF. This chain connects TRBV30 to TRBJ2-7; D not resolved. Germline lookup yields CDR1 GTSNPN and CDR2 SVGIG (reference sequence). The V and J ends lost 0 bases and 1 base respectively, with 7 bases between them. The CDR3 runs to 13 residues.

The chain combines TRBV4-1 with TRBJ1-5; TRBD1 is a possible D gene (6 bases). V lost 10 bases and J 3 bases, leaving 13 bases between the germline ends. The germline gives CDR1 MGHRA, CDR2 YSYEKL. The CDR3 consists of 13 residues. DNA of the CDR3: TGCGCCACTTCCTCAGGGGACAATCAGCCCCAGCATTTT. Its translation: CATSSGDNQPQHF.

This chain connects TRBV11-2 to TRBJ2-5, with a weak D call TRBD2 (6 bases). V lost 2 bases, J lost 4 bases, and 11 bases lay in between. CDR3 length equals 14 residues. Per the germline V gene, CDR1 is SGHAT and CDR2 is FQNNGV. CDR3 residues: CASSLTGEGETQYF. The CDR3 region has the DNA TGTGCCAGCAGCTTAACGGGAGAGGGAGAGACCCAGTACTTC.

This chain connects TRBV25-1 to TRBJ1-4; possibly TRBD1 for D (6 bases). CDR1 and CDR2 (germline): MGHDK, SYGVNS. The ends were cut back, 2 bases at V and 4 bases at J, with 17 bases in the middle. The CDR3 sequence is 17 residues long. The CDR3 DNA sequence: TGTGCCAGCAGTGAACCACACCACAGGGTGGATAATGAAAAACTGTTTTTT. Protein: CASSEPHHRVDNEKLFF.

The sample holds a few counts of this clonotype. The chain is built from TRBV6-2 or TRBV6-3 and TRBJ2-1; D is unresolved. Between the trimmed V and J ends, which lost 6 bases and 1 base, there was a span of 10 bases. CDR1 is MNHEY, CDR2 SVGEGT, per germline. This CDR3 has 14 amino acids. The CDR3 DNA is TGTGCCAGCAGACCGGACCTTTCCTACAATGAGCAGTTCTTC. This encodes CASRPDLSYNEQFF.